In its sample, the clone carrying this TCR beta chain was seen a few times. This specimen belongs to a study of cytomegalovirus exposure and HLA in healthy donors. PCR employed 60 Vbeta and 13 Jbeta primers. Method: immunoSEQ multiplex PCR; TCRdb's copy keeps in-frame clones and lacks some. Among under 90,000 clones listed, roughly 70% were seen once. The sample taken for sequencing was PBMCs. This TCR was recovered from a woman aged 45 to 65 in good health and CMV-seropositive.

The CDR3 sequence is CASRDRVRLNTEAFF. The CDR3 DNA is TGTGCCAGCCGAGACCGGGTACGGTTGAACACTGAAGCTTTCTTT. The gene calls are TRBV25-1 and TRBJ1-1; D gene uncertain. The CDR3 sequence is 15 residues long. Trimming took off 8 bases at V and 0 bases at J, with 16 bases between the two ends. Germline V lookup: CDR1 MGHDK, CDR2 SYGVNS.